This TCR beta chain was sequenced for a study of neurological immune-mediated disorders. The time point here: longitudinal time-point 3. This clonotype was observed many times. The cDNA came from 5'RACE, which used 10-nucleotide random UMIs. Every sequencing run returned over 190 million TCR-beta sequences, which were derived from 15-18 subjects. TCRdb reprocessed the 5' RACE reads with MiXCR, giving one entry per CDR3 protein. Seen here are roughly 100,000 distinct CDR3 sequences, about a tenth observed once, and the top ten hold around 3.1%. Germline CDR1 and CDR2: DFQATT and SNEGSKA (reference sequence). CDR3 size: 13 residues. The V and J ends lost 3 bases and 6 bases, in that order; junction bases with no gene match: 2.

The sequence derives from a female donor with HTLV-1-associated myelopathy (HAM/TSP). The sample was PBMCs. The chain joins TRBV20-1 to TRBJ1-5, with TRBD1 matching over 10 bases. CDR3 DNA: TGCAGTGCTAGCGGGACAGGGGCTCAGCCCCAGCATTTT. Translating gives CSASGTGAQPQHF.